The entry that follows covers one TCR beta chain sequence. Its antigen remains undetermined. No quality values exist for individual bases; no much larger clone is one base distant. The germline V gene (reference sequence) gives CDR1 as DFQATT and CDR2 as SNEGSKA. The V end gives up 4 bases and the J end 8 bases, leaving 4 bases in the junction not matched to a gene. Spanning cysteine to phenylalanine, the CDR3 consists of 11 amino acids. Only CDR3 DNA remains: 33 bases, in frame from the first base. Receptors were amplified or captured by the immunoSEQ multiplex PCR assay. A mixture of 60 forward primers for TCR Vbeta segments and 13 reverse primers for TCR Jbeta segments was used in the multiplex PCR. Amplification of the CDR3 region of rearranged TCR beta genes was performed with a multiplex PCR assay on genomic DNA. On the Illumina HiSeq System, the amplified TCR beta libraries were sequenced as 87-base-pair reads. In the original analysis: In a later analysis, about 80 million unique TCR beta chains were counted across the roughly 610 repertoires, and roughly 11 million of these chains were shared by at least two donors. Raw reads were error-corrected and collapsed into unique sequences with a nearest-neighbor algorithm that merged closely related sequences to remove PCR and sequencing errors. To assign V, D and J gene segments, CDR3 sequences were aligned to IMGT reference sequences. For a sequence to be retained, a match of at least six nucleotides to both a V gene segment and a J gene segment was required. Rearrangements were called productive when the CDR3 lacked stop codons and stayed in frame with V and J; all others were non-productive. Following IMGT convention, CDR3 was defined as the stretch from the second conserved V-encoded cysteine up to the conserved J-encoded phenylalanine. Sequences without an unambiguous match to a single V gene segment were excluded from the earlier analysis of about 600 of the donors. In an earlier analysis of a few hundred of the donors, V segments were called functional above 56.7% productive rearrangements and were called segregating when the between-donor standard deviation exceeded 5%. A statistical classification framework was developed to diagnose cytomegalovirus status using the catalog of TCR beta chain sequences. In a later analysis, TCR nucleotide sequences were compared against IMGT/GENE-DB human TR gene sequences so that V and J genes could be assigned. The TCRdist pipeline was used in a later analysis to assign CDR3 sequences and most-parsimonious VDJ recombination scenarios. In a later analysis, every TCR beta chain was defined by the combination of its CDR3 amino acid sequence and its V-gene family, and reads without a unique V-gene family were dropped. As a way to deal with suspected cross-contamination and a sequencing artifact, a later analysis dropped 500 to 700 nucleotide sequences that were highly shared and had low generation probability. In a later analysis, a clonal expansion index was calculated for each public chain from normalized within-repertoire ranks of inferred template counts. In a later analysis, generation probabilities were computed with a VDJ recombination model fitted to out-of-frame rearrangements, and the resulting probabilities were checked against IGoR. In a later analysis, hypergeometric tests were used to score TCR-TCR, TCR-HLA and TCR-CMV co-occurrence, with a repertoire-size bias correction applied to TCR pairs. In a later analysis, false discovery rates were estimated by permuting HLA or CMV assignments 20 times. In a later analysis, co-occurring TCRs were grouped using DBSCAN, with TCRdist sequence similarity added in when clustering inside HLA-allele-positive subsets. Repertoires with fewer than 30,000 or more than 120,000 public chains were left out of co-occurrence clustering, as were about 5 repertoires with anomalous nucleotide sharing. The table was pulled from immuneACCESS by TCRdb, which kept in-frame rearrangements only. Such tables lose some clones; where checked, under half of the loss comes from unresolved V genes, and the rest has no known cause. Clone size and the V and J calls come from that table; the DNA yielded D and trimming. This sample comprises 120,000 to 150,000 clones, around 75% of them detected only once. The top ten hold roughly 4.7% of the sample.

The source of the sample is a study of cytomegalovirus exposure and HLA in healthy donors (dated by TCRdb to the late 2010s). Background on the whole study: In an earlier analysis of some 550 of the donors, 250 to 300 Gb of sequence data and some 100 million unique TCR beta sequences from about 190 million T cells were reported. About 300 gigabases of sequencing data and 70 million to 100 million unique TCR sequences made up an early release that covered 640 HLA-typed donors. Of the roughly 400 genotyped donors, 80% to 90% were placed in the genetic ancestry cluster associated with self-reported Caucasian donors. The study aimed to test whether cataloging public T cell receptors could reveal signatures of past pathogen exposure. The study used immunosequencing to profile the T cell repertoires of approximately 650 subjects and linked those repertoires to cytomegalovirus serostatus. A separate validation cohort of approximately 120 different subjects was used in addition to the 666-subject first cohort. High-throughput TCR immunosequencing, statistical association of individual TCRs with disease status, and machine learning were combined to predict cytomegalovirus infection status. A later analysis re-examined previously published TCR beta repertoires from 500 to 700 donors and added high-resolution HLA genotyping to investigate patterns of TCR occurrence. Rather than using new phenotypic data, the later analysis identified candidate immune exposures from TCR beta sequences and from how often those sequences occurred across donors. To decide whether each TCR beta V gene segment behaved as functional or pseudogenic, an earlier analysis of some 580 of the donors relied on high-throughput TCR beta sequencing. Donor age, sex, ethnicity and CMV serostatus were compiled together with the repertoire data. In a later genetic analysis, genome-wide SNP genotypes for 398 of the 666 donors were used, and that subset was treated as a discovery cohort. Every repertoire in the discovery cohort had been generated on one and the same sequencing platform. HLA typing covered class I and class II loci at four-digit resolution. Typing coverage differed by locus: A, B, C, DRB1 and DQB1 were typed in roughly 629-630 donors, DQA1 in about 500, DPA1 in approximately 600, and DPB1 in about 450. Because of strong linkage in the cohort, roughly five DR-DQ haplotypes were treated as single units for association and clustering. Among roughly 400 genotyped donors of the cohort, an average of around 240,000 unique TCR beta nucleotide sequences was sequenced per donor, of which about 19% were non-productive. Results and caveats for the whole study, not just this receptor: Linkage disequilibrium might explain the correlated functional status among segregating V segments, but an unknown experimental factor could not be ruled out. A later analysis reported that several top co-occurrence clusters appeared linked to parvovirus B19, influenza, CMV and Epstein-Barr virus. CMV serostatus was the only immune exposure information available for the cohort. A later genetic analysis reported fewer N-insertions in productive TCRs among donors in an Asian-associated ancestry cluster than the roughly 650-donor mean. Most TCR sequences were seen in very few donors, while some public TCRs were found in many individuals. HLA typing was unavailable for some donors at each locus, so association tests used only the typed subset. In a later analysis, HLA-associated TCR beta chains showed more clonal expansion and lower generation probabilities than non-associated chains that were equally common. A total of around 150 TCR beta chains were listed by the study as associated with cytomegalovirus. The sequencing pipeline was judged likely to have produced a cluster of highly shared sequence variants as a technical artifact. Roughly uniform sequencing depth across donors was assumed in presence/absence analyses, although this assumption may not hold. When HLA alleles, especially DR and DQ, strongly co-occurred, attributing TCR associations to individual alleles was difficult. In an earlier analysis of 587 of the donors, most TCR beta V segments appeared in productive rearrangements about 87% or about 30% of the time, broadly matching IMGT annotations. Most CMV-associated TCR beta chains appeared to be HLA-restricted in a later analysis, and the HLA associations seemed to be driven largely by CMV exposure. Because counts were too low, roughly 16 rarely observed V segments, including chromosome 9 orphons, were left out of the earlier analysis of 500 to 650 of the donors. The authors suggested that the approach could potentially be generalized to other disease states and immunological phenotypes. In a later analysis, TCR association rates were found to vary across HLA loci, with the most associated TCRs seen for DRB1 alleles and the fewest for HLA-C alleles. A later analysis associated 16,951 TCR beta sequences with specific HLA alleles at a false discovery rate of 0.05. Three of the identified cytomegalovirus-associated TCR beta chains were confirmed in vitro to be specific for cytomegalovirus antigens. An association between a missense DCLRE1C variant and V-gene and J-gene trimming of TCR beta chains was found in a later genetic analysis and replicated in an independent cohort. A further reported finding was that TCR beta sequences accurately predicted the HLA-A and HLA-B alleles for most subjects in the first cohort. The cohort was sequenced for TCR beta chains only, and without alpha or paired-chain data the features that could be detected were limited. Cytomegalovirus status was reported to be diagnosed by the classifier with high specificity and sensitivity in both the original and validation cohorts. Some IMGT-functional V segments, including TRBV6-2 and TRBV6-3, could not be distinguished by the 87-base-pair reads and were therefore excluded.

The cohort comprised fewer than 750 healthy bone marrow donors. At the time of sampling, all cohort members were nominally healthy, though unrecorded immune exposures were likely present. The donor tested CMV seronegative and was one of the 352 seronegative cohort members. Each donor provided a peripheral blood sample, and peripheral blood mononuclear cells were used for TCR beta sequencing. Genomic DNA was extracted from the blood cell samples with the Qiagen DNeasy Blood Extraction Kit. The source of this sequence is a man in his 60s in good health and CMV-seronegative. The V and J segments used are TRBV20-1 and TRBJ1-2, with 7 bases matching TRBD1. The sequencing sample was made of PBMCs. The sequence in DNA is TGCAGTGCTAACAGGGGTGGCGGCTACACCTTC. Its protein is CSANRGGGYTF.